The 18 T cell receptor beta chains given below trace back to one sample, sequenced in a study of Ad26.COV2.S vaccination and SARS-CoV-2 variants. Using immunoSEQ multiplex PCR, the repertoire was profiled, and TCRdb retains in-frame clones only, with some absent. The table records hundreds of thousands of clones, approximately 92% of them present only once. Treatment given: some 20 received Ad26.COV2.S at low or high dose, single or two shots; 5 received placebo; per-sample allocation not given. Repertoires come from day 63 after the first vaccine or placebo injection. This specimen consisted of peripheral blood, obtained in a trial of Ad26.COV2.S vaccine versus placebo. These receptor sequences come from a person aged 18 to 65 who received the Ad26.COV2.S COVID-19 vaccine or a placebo.

V and J are TRBV10-1 and TRBJ2-1; 7 nucleotides match TRBD2. CDR3 size: 14 residues. Looked up from germline, CDR1 is WNHNN and CDR2 is SYGVQD (reference sequence). Losses at the gene ends were 5 bases for V and 8 bases for J; bases not matched to a gene: 9. CDR3 DNA: TGCGCCAGCAGTATGGGACTACCCGCGGATGAGCAGTTCTTC. Its protein is CASSMGLPADEQFF.

The rearrangement links TRBV14 to TRBJ1-4, with D unclear. The CDR3 runs 12 residues. V was pared by 1 base and J by 8 bases, with 5 bases between. The germline gives CDR1 SGHDN, CDR2 FVKESK. CDR3 DNA sequence: TGTGCCAGCAGCCAAGGAGAAGAAAAACTGTTTTTT. This gives the protein CASSQGEEKLFF.

The rearrangement uses TRBV2 and TRBJ2-3, with D perhaps matching TRBD1 or TRBD2 (5 bases each). There are 14 residues in the CDR3. The germline V and J ends were trimmed by 10 bases and 5 bases, with 19 bases remaining between them. Germline assignment: CDR1 SNHLY and CDR2 FYNNEI. In DNA form, the CDR3 reads TGTGCCACGCGAACGGGACCGAGGGTAGATACGCAGTATTTT. It is translated as CATRTGPRVDTQYF.

The rearrangement joins TRBV5-4 to TRBJ2-1; 10 bases match TRBD2. Per germline, CDR1 SGHNT and CDR2 YYREEE (reference sequence). There are 15 residues in the CDR3. Trimming cost V 0 bases and J 6 bases; bases outside gene matches: 3. The CDR3 here is CASSLGSGRANEQFF. CDR3 coding DNA: TGTGCCAGCAGCTTGGGGAGCGGGAGGGCCAATGAGCAGTTCTTC.

The chain couples TRBV7-9 to TRBJ1-1; tentative D call: TRBD1 (6 bases). The CDR3 has 14 amino acids. Germline CDR1 SEHNR, CDR2 FQNEAQ (reference sequence). V was shortened by 7 bases and J by 0 bases, with 12 bases between the two germline ends. CDR3 sequence reads: CASTWTEVNTEAFF. Here the CDR3 DNA reads TGTGCCAGCACCTGGACAGAGGTGAACACTGAAGCTTTCTTT.

The chain has TRBV28 and TRBJ1-5, with a possible D match to TRBD1 (6 bases). The germline V gene encodes CDR1 MDHEN and CDR2 SYDVKM. The CDR3 loop spans 19 amino acids. Between the trimmed V and J ends, which lost 4 bases and 5 bases, there was a span of 27 bases. CDR3: CASSSILRGLQVGYQPQHF. The CDR3 DNA is TGTGCCAGCAGTTCGATATTACGGGGGCTGCAGGTGGGATATCAGCCCCAGCATTTT.

This chain uses TRBV5-4 with TRBJ2-5; D remains unclear. Germline CDR1 is SGHNT and CDR2 is YYREEE (reference sequence). The V end lost 4 bases, the J end lost 1 base, and 17 bases lay between the germline ends. CDR3 length equals 16 residues. As DNA, the CDR3 is TGTGCCAGCAGCCCCCGTATTGGTAGCCTCCAAGAGACCCAGTACTTC. Translation gives CASSPRIGSLQETQYF.

The CDR3 region has the DNA TGTGCCAGCAGCCCGACGGGTCCACAAGAGACCCAGTACTTC. This encodes CASSPTGPQETQYF. The V and J genes are TRBV7-2 and TRBJ2-5; no definite D call. V lost 5 bases and J 2 bases, leaving 12 bases between the germline ends. Germline CDR1 and CDR2: SGHTA and FQGNSA. The CDR3 length is 14 residues.

This clone appeared a single time. The gene calls are TRBV18 and TRBJ2-3, with 7 bases lining up with TRBD2. This CDR3 is built from 15 residues. The V and J ends lost 3 bases and 1 base, in that order; junction bases with no gene match: 4. Germline CDR1 is KGHSH and CDR2 is LQKENI. CDR3 residues: CASSPRGLGTDTQYF. The CDR3 bases are TGTGCCAGCTCACCCAGAGGACTAGGCACAGATACGCAGTATTTT.

This clone has just one count. The genes are TRBV6-5 and TRBJ1-4, with D tentatively TRBD1 (6 bases). Germline V gene data show CDR1 as MNHEY and CDR2 as SVGAGI. The V end lost 7 bases, the J end lost 7 bases, and 13 bases lay between the germline ends. The CDR3 is 13 residues long. The chain's CDR3 is CASNRDVLEKLFF. Written as DNA, the CDR3 is TGTGCCAGCAACAGGGACGTGCTTGAAAAACTGTTTTTT.

A few counts support this clone. This sequence joins TRBV5-5 and TRBJ2-7; tentatively, D is TRBD1 (5 bases). Germline V gives CDR1 SGHKS, CDR2 YYEKEE (reference sequence). V lost 3 bases to trimming and J lost 2 bases, with 9 bases between them. CDR3 length: 13 residues. The CDR3 region is CASSSVRAYEQYF. The CDR3 nucleotides are TGTGCCAGCAGCTCGGTCAGGGCCTACGAGCAGTACTTC.

This sequence joins TRBV19 and TRBJ2-3; TRBD2 might be the D (5 bases). Per germline, CDR1 LNHDA and CDR2 SQIVND (reference sequence). V was shortened by 2 bases and J by 6 bases, with 15 bases between the two germline ends. There are 15 residues in the CDR3. The CDR3 sequence: CASSINPLSGDTQYF. CDR3 sequence (DNA): TGTGCCAGTAGTATAAACCCGTTGTCGGGGGATACGCAGTATTTT.

The J gene is TRBJ2-1, the V gene TRBV5-1; D is uncertain. V dropped 6 bases and J dropped 10 bases, with 20 bases sitting between them. Germline V lookup: CDR1 SGHRS, CDR2 YFSETQ. The CDR3 is 14 residues long. This CDR3 is CASNPPSPVLEQFF. CDR3 bases: TGCGCCAGCAACCCCCCGTCCCCCGTCCTCGAGCAGTTCTTC.

This chain's CDR3 is CASSLFRQPQHF. The CDR3 region has the DNA TGTGCCAGCAGTTTATTCCGTCAGCCCCAGCATTTT. The V call is TRBV28, the J call TRBJ1-5; D ambiguous. Trimming left V 1 base short and J 6 bases short, with 4 bases between. This CDR3 has 12 residues. The germline gives CDR1 MDHEN, CDR2 SYDVKM.

The V and J genes are TRBV27 and TRBJ2-2, with 7 positions matching TRBD1. V gave up 2 bases and J gave up 1 base; unmatched junction bases: 13. Germline CDR1 is MNHEY and CDR2 is SMNVEV (reference sequence). This CDR3 spans 19 amino acids. The CDR3 loop reads CASSLRRDSSRWNTGELFF. The CDR3 nucleotides read TGTGCCAGCAGTTTAAGACGGGACAGCTCGCGATGGAACACCGGGGAGCTGTTTTTT.

This chain joins TRBV5-6 and TRBJ2-2; the D is unclear. Trimming took off 4 bases at V and 4 bases at J, with 14 bases between the two ends. The CDR3 spans 15 residues. CDR1 is SGHDT and CDR2 is YYEEEE in the germline V gene. As DNA, the CDR3 is TGTGCCAGCAGCCCCGTCGGACCGAGCACCGGGGAGCTGTTTTTT. This sequence encodes CASSPVGPSTGELFF.

V usage is TRBV19 and J usage is TRBJ1-2; 9 bases fit TRBD1. The CDR3 runs to 13 residues. V was clipped by 6 bases and J by 2 bases; unmatched bases: 1. Germline CDR1 is LNHDA and CDR2 is SQIVND (reference sequence). Here the CDR3 reads CASSDRGNYGYTF. The CDR3 DNA is TGTGCCAGTAGCGACAGGGGGAACTATGGCTACACCTTC.

The sample holds one count of this clone. The J gene is TRBJ2-2, the V gene TRBV21-1. TRBV21-1 is classified as a pseudogene. This CDR3 is built from 10 residues. This CDR3 reads CASSKRELFF. The CDR3, as DNA: TGTGCCAGCAGCAAACGGGAGCTGTTTTTT.